The rows below give T cell receptor beta chains drawn from one sample of a study of shared T cell receptors in the human thymus. Using immunoSEQ multiplex PCR, the repertoire was profiled, and TCRdb retains in-frame clones only, with some absent. The table lists about 710,000 clones, about 89% of them singletons. The sample also formed part of further work on human thymus T cells.

The sequenced sample consisted of thymocytes. These receptors were obtained from a boy under two years old with a congenital heart defect. Both conserved end residues are part of each CDR3. The D gene is left open where the match is weak. Expanded clones are given a class, and other clones once, few, many or no size at all.

-,TRBJ1-2,TRBV5-4,-,TGTGCCAGCAGCTTGGCCATGGGGAGGGATAACTATGGCTACACCTTC,CASSLAMGRDNYGYTF
-,TRBJ2-1,TRBV6-5,-,TGTGCCAGCAGTTATGCCAGAAACCACTCCTACAATGAGCAGTTCTTC,CASSYARNHSYNEQFF
-,TRBJ1-4,TRBV28,-,TGTGCCAGCAGCTGGACCGACAGGCTTAATGAAAAACTGTTTTTT,CASSWTDRLNEKLFF
once,TRBJ1-1,TRBV6-5,-,TGTGCCAGCAGTTACAAATATAACACTGAAGCTTTCTTT,CASSYKYNTEAFF
-,TRBJ2-1,TRBV7-2,-,TGTGCCAGCAGCGAGAACAATGAGCAGTTCTTC,CASSENNEQFF
-,TRBJ1-5,TRBV28,-,TGTGCCAGCACCGACCGGACAGCAGAACATCAGCCCCAGCATTTT,CASTDRTAEHQPQHF
-,TRBJ2-3,TRBV5-1,-,TGCGCCAGCAGTAGGGCTGACAGGCCCACAGATACGCAGTATTTT,CASSRADRPTDTQYF
-,TRBJ1-3,TRBV2,TRBD1,TGTGCCAGCAGTCACCGGACAGGGGGAACACCTGGAAACACCATATATTTT,CASSHRTGGTPGNTIYF
few,TRBJ2-1,TRBV30,-,TGTGCCTGGAGTGGGGGGGCTAGCGGCCTTTCCTACAATGAGCAGTTCTTC,CAWSGGASGLSYNEQFF
once,TRBJ2-5,TRBV4-2,TRBD2,TGTGCCAGCAGCCAACGTAACGGAGCGGGGGGGGGAGAGACCCAGTACTTC,CASSQRNGAGGGETQYF
few,TRBJ1-1,TRBV19,TRBD1,TGTGCCAGTAGTGCTTCACAGGGGGGCACTGAAGCTTTCTTT,CASSASQGGTEAFF
-,TRBJ1-4,TRBV10-2,-,TGCGCCAGCAGTGAGACAAGAGAGGTAACTAATGAAAAACTGTTTTTT,CASSETREVTNEKLFF
-,TRBJ2-1,TRBV4-3,-,TGCGCCAGCAGCCAAGATTTGGCTGAGCAGTTCTTC,CASSQDLAEQFF
-,TRBJ2-3,TRBV14,TRBD2,TGTGCCAGCAGCCAAGAGGCAGCGGGAGTGGCTGATACGCAGTATTTT,CASSQEAAGVADTQYF
-,TRBJ1-3,TRBV2,-,TGTGCCAGCAGCCACCTGGCCGACTCTGGAAACACCATATATTTT,CASSHLADSGNTIYF
-,TRBJ2-3,TRBV27,-,TGTGCCAGCAGGGAGACGAAAGATACGCAGTATTTT,CASRETKDTQYF
-,TRBJ1-5,TRBV28,-,TGTGCCAGCAGTTTTGCAGGGGCTATCGTTCAGCCCCAGCATTTT,CASSFAGAIVQPQHF
-,TRBJ1-5,TRBV6-1,-,TGTGCCACCCAATTTCGACAGGACGATCAGCCCCAGCATTTT,CATQFRQDDQPQHF
-,TRBJ2-7,TRBV5-6,TRBD2,TGTGCCAGCAGCTTGGGGACTAGCGGGAGGGTCCTAGGCGAGCAGTACTTC,CASSLGTSGRVLGEQYF
-,TRBJ1-4,TRBV4-3,-,TGCGCCAGCAGCCAAGATAGGTCGGGGGGGAGGGAAACTAATGAAAAACTGTTTTTT,CASSQDRSGGRETNEKLFF
few,TRBJ2-7,TRBV5-1,-,TGCGCCAGCAGACGTAGGACTGTCTCCTACGAGCAGTACTTC,CASRRRTVSYEQYF
-,TRBJ1-1,TRBV30,-,TGTGCCTGGAGCAAAGAAGGGGTTATGTGGGTTGAACAGGGTGAAGCTTTCTTT,CAWSKEGVMWVEQGEAFF
few,TRBJ1-4,TRBV7-9,-,TGTGCCAGCAGCTTAAGGGGGAAGAATGAAAAACTGTTTTTT,CASSLRGKNEKLFF
-,TRBJ1-5,TRBV5-6,TRBD1,TGTGCCAGCAGCTTTTGGACAGGGGTCCTTAGCAATCAGCCCCAGCATTTT,CASSFWTGVLSNQPQHF
-,TRBJ2-2,TRBV6-1,TRBD2,TGTGCCAGCAGTGAAGATCTAGCGGGGGGGCAGGACGGGGAGCTGTTTTTT,CASSEDLAGGQDGELFF
-,TRBJ2-7,TRBV5-1,-,TGCGCCAGCAGCTCGGACAGCGGGGACCTCTCCTACGAGCAGTACTTC,CASSSDSGDLSYEQYF
-,TRBJ1-1,TRBV7-9,-,TGTGCCAGCAGCTTAGACAGGAGCGCTGAAGCTTTCTTT,CASSLDRSAEAFF
-,TRBJ2-1,TRBV4-3,-,TGCGCCAGCAGCCACCCTAGCGCACACTACAATGAGCAGTTCTTC,CASSHPSAHYNEQFF
-,TRBJ2-7,TRBV5-8,TRBD2,TGTGCCAGCAGCTTGGCGCTAGCGGGAGGATACGAGCAGTACTTC,CASSLALAGGYEQYF
-,TRBJ2-7,TRBV5-1,-,TGCGCCAGCAGATATGACAGCTACGAGCAGTACTTC,CASRYDSYEQYF